The 8 T cell receptor beta chains below come from one sample, sequenced in a study of post-analysis software for immune sequencing data. Study-wide points: Patients showed TRBV5-6, TRBV5-1 and TRBV20-1 among roughly five TRBV segments more frequent than in controls.

Incorporated into the TCR beta cDNA libraries were unique molecular identifiers, which served to reduce PCR and sequencing biases. MiXCR, applied by TCRdb to the PCR reads, yields one record per CDR3 protein. The sample lists around 440,000 distinct CDR3 sequences, roughly 46% occurring once. The antigens for these receptors are not known. Sequencing used blood. These receptors were obtained from a girl aged 10 to 17 with multiple sclerosis.

This clonotype showed up many times. The V and J genes are TRBV12-3 or TRBV12-4 and TRBJ2-4; D gene uncertain. Trimming took 6 bases from V and 9 from J, leaving 12 bases between them. The CDR3 loop spans 12 amino acids. In nucleotides, the CDR3 is TGTGCCAGCAGCGGATACCAAGGCATTCAGTACTTC. This translates into CASSGYQGIQYF.

CDR3 coding DNA: TGCGCCAGCAGCCAAGATTTGAGCGGGAGTTCTGGGGAGCTGTTTTTT. Protein: CASSQDLSGSSGELFF. The genes are TRBV4-1 and TRBJ2-2; TRBD2 aligns across 8 bases. CDR3 length: 16 amino acids. Germline CDR1 is MGHRA and CDR2 is YSYEKL. J lost 8 bases, V lost 0 bases, and 8 bases had no gene match.

The chain links TRBV6-6 to TRBJ2-3; 7 bases are shared with TRBD2. Trimming at V came to 2 bases and at J to 3 bases, leaving 5 bases not matched to a gene. The CDR3 spans 15 residues. CDR1 is MNHNY, CDR2 SVGAGI, per germline (reference sequence). In nucleotides, the CDR3 is TGTGCCAGCAGTTACACGGGAGGAGCAACAGATACGCAGTATTTT. Its translation: CASSYTGGATDTQYF.

This chain uses TRBV20-1 with TRBJ2-1, with D possibly being TRBD2 (6 bases). The CDR3 loop spans 12 amino acids. CDR1 DFQATT and CDR2 SNEGSKA come from the germline V gene (reference sequence). Trimming pared 6 bases from V and 8 bases from J, leaving 14 bases between. CDR3 DNA: TGCAGTGCCCCCCTACTAGCCTATGAGCAGTTCTTC. This codes for CSAPLLAYEQFF.

The gene calls are TRBV12-3 or TRBV12-4 and TRBJ2-3, with 12 bases fitting TRBD2. The CDR3 contains 18 residues. V was clipped by 2 bases and J by 11 bases; unmatched bases: 17. The DNA for the CDR3 is TGTGCCAGCAGTTTATTAGAGGGTGAGGGACTAGCGGGTTGGATGCAGTATTTT. Its translation: CASSLLEGEGLAGWMQYF.

This clonotype was picked up a small number of times. V is TRBV6-5 and J is TRBJ2-7; no reliable D call. The CDR3 runs to 13 residues. V dropped 2 bases and J dropped 3 bases, with 8 bases sitting between them. Germline CDR1 reads MNHEY; CDR2 reads SVGAGI. Here the CDR3 reads CASSYGVHYEQYF. The CDR3 nucleotides read TGTGCCAGCAGTTACGGGGTCCACTACGAGCAGTACTTC.

The chain joins TRBV11-2 to TRBJ2-3; possible D gene TRBD1, 6 bases. The CDR3 covers 14 residues. Germline loops: CDR1 SGHAT, CDR2 FQNNGV. Between the trimmed V and J ends, which lost 3 bases and 3 bases, there was a span of 10 bases. The CDR3 protein is CASSFQTGTDTQYF. CDR3 in DNA: TGTGCCAGCAGCTTCCAGACAGGTACAGATACGCAGTATTTT.

This chain links TRBV29-1 with TRBJ2-7; no clear D gene. The CDR3 is 13 amino acids. V was clipped by 7 bases and J by 0 bases, with 13 bases between them. CDR1 and CDR2 from the germline V gene are SQVTM and ANQGSEA. The CDR3 DNA sequence: TGCAGCGCTCTGTTGGCGGACTCCTACGAGCAGTACTTC. Translated: CSALLADSYEQYF.